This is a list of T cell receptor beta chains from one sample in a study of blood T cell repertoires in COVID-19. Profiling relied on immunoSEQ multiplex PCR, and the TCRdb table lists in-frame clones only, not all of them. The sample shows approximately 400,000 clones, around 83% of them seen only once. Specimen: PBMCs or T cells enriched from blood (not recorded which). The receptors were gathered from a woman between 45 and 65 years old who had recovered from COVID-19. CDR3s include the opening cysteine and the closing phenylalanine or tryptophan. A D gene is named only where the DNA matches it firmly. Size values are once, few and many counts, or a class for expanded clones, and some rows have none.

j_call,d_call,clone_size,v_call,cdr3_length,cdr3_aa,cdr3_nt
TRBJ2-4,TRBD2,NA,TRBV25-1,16,CASPGTSGPAKNIQYF,TGTGCCAGCCCCGGGACTAGCGGTCCTGCCAAAAACATTCAGTACTTC
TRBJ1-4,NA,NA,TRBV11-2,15,CASSQPGTPKEKLFF,TGTGCCAGCAGCCAGCCGGGAACGCCTAAGGAAAAACTGTTTTTT
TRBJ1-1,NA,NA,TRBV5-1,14,CASSVQAANTEAFF,TGCGCCAGCAGCGTACAGGCGGCGAACACTGAAGCTTTCTTT
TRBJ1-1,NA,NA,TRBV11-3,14,CASSFGTGNTEAFF,TGTGCCAGCAGCTTTGGTACCGGGAACACTGAAGCTTTCTTT
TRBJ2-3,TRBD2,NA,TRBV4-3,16,CASSQALLAGTDTQYF,TGCGCCAGCAGCCAAGCTCTCCTAGCGGGGACAGATACGCAGTATTTT
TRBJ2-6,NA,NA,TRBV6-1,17,CASSGRSGSEGANVLTF,TGTGCCAGCAGTGGCCGGTCGGGGTCAGAAGGGGCCAACGTCCTGACTTTC
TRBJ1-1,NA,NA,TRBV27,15,CASSAARRRTGEAFF,TGTGCCAGCAGTGCCGCTCGGCGGCGGACGGGGGAAGCTTTCTTT
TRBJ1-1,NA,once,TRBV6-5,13,CASTGGTYTEAFF,TGTGCCAGCACTGGAGGGACGTACACTGAAGCTTTCTTT
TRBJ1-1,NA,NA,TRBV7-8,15,CASSPPGRDNTEAFF,TGTGCCAGCAGCCCCCCGGGGAGGGACAACACTGAAGCTTTCTTT
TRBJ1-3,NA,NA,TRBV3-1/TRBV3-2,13,CASSQVRGNTIYF,TGTGCCAGCAGCCAAGTTCGTGGAAACACCATATATTTT
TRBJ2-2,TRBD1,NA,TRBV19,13,CASADRGAGELFF,TGTGCCAGTGCAGACAGGGGGGCCGGGGAGCTGTTTTTT
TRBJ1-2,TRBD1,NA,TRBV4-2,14,CASSQQGQGFGYTF,TGTGCCAGCAGCCAACAGGGACAGGGGTTTGGCTACACCTTC
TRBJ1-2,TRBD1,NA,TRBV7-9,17,CASSSPPGQGLHYGYTF,TGTGCCAGCAGTTCCCCCCCGGGACAGGGTTTGCACTATGGCTACACCTTC
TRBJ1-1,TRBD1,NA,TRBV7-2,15,CASSSGTGMNTEAFF,TGTGCCAGCAGCTCCGGGACAGGGATGAACACTGAAGCTTTCTTT
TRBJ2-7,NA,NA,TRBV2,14,CASHSLREAYEQYF,TGTGCCAGCCATTCCCTCCGTGAGGCCTACGAGCAGTACTTC
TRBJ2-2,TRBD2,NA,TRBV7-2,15,CASRRAGGSTGELFF,TGTGCCAGCAGAAGAGCGGGAGGATCCACCGGGGAGCTGTTTTTT
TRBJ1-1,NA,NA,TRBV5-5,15,CASSWTENMNTEAFF,TGTGCCAGCAGCTGGACAGAAAACATGAACACTGAAGCTTTCTTT
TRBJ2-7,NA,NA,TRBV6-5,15,CASSSPAAGEYEQYF,TGTGCCAGCAGTTCCCCCGCTGCCGGAGAATACGAGCAGTACTTC
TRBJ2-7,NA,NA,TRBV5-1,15,CASSLIGDSVYEQYF,TGCGCCAGCAGCTTGATCGGGGATTCAGTCTACGAGCAGTACTTC
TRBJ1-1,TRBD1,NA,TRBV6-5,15,CASSYRQGGFTEAFF,TGTGCCAGCAGTTATCGTCAGGGGGGATTCACTGAAGCTTTCTTT
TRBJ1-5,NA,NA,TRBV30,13,CAWSPRVDQPQHF,TGTGCCTGGAGCCCCAGGGTGGATCAGCCCCAGCATTTT
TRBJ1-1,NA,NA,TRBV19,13,CASSPGLNTEAFF,TGTGCCAGTAGTCCAGGGTTGAACACTGAAGCTTTCTTT
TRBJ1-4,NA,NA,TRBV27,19,CASSLYPSRGTATNEKLFF,TGTGCCAGCAGTTTATACCCGTCTCGGGGGACTGCAACTAATGAAAAACTGTTTTTT
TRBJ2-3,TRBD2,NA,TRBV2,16,CASSPLAGASTDTQYF,TGTGCCAGCAGCCCCCTAGCGGGGGCTAGCACAGATACGCAGTATTTT
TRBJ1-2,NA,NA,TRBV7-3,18,CASSGVAGAPKTNYGYTF,TGTGCCAGCAGCGGGGTAGCAGGGGCGCCCAAAACTAACTATGGCTACACCTTC
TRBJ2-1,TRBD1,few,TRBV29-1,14,CSVAGTGVMDEQFF,TGCAGCGTTGCCGGGACAGGGGTTATGGATGAGCAGTTCTTC
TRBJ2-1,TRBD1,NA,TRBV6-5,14,CASRGQGSYNEQFF,TGTGCCAGCAGAGGACAGGGATCCTACAATGAGCAGTTCTTC
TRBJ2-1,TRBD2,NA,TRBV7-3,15,CASSSGGGSYNEQFF,TGTGCCAGCAGCTCAGGCGGCGGGAGTTACAATGAGCAGTTCTTC
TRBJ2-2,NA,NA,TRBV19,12,CASKGVTGELFF,TGTGCCAGTAAAGGGGTTACCGGGGAGCTGTTTTTT
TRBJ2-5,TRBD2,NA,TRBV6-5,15,CASSPRTSGQETQYF,TGTGCCAGCAGTCCGCGGACTAGCGGGCAAGAGACCCAGTACTTC
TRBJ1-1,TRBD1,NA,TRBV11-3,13,CASRTGVDTEAFF,TGTGCCAGCAGAACAGGGGTGGACACTGAAGCTTTCTTT
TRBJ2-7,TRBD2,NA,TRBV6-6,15,CASSSRGTSGGEQYF,TGTGCCAGCAGTTCACGGGGGACTAGCGGGGGCGAGCAGTACTTC
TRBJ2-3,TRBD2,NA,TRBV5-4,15,CASSLAGGRTDTQYF,TGTGCCAGCAGCCTAGCGGGGGGACGCACAGATACGCAGTATTTT
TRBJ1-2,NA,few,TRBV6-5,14,CASSYNRARYGYTF,TGTGCCAGCAGTTACAACAGGGCAAGATATGGCTACACCTTC
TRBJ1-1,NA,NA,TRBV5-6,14,CASSLASVNTEAFF,TGTGCCAGCAGCTTGGCCAGTGTGAACACTGAAGCTTTCTTT